The sequence of this TCR beta chain was determined in a study of blood T cell repertoires in COVID-19. Across the study: COVID-19 samples from acute and convalescent phases originated in the United States, Italy and Spain. Sources were T cells, B-cell-depleted T cells, or PBMCs; the material itself was cDNA or gDNA.

Original data processing: Using reference gene primer amplification, nucleated cell counts were estimated. Sequencing used immunoSEQ multiplex PCR; TCRdb keeps in-frame clones, though not all of them. V and J calls and clone size are given by that table; D and trimming were obtained from the DNA. Counted here are 130,000 or so clones, 65% to 85% occurring once; the ten biggest clones make up 5.9%. Trimming shortened V by 4 bases and J by 1 base, and 14 bases separated the two germline ends. The CDR3 length is 15 residues. Germline loops: CDR1 SGHDN, CDR2 FVKESK. Only one count was recorded for this clone.

Sample: peripheral blood. The V and J genes are TRBV14 and TRBJ2-7, with TRBD2 as a possible D gene (5 bases). The receptor's source is a man aged 80 or over with active or convalescent COVID-19. The CDR3 region is CASSPLQTGSYEQYF. The CDR3 DNA sequence: TGTGCCAGCAGCCCATTACAGACGGGATCCTACGAGCAGTACTTC.